The 8 T cell receptor beta chains in this list originate from one sample, sequenced in a study of blood T cells in healthy people across ages. Primers used in a second PCR of roughly 6 to 11 cycles were a sample-barcoded 5' primer and a J-beta primer mix. TCRdb passed the 5' RACE reads through MiXCR, listing each CDR3 protein once. The profile shows hundreds of thousands of distinct CDR3 sequences, under 30% of them singletons. These same data were also listed under a study on T cells of mothers and their children.

Material: blood. All receptors derive from a boy between 10 and 17 years old in good health.

The chain recombines TRBV6-1 with TRBJ2-2; D is ambiguous. The germline V and J ends were trimmed by 7 bases and 0 bases, with 9 bases remaining between them. The CDR3 totals 14 residues. Germline CDR1 reads MNHNS; CDR2 reads SASEGT. The CDR3 loop reads CASNRAPNTGELFF. CDR3 DNA sequence: TGTGCCAGCAATCGGGCGCCGAACACCGGGGAGCTGTTTTTT.

The chain has TRBV2 and TRBJ1-3; D uncertain. With 4 bases removed from V and 3 bases from J, the gap between germline ends came to 7 bases. The CDR3 has 13 residues. CDR1 and CDR2 (germline): SNHLY, FYNNEI. CDR3 DNA sequence: TGTGCCAGCAGTGTCCGGGTTGGAAACACCATATATTTT. Its protein is CASSVRVGNTIYF. The full variable domain, with the rest looked up from reference TRBV2 and TRBJ1-3, is EPEVTQTPSHQVTQMGQEVILRCVPISNHLYFYWYRQILGQKVEFLVSFYNNEISEKSEIFDDQFSVERPDGSNFTLKIRSTKLEDSAMYFCASSVRVGNTIYFGEGSWLTVV.

J is TRBJ2-3 and V is TRBV12-3 or TRBV12-4, with 8 bases that match TRBD2. The J segment lost 1 base and the V segment lost 4 bases, leaving 1 base of the junction unmatched. This CDR3 contains 14 residues. The CDR3 loop is CASSSAGGTDTQYF. DNA for the CDR3: TGTGCCAGCAGTTCAGCGGGAGGCACAGATACGCAGTATTTT.

The chain links TRBV7-3 to TRBJ2-2, with D uncertain. Trimming took 0 bases from V and 4 from J, leaving 9 bases between them. CDR3 size: 15 residues. Germline lookup yields CDR1 SGHTA and CDR2 FQGTGA. The chain's CDR3 is CASSLTLQPTGELFF. The CDR3, as DNA: TGTGCCAGCAGCTTAACGTTACAGCCCACCGGGGAGCTGTTTTTT.

The genes are TRBV20-1 and TRBJ2-3, with no clear D. CDR1 DFQATT and CDR2 SNEGSKA come from the germline V gene (reference sequence). The ends were cut back, 6 bases at V and 1 base at J, with 11 bases in the middle. This CDR3 contains 13 residues. In DNA, the CDR3 is TGCAGTGCGCGGCCTACTGGCACAGATACGCAGTATTTT. It specifies CSARPTGTDTQYF.

This rearrangement joins TRBV11-2 to TRBJ1-4; 7 nucleotides align to TRBD1. Germline CDR1 reads SGHAT; CDR2 reads FQNNGV. This CDR3 has 16 residues. V was clipped by 0 bases and J by 7 bases; unmatched bases: 8. CDR3 loop: CASSLEDRGRGEKLFF. The CDR3 coding sequence is TGTGCCAGCAGCTTAGAGGATAGGGGGCGCGGTGAAAAACTGTTTTTT.

This clonotype was counted a few times. The chain combines TRBV6-6 with TRBJ2-1; no reliable D call. Trimming took off 2 bases at V and 8 bases at J, with 10 bases between the two ends. Germline CDR1 and CDR2: MNHNY and SVGAGI (reference sequence). CDR3 length: 13 residues. In DNA form, the CDR3 reads TGTGCCAGCAGTTACGGTCGTTGGTATGAGCAGTTCTTC. Protein: CASSYGRWYEQFF.

The chain uses TRBV6-2 or TRBV6-3 and TRBJ2-5, with 7 bases identical to TRBD2. Germline assignment: CDR1 MNHEY and CDR2 SVGEGT. This CDR3 has 13 residues. Trimming took 10 bases from V and 5 from J; bases not matched to a gene: 10. The CDR3 is CAIDKPRGETQYF. For the CDR3, the DNA is TGTGCCATCGATAAACCGCGGGGGGAGACCCAGTACTTC.